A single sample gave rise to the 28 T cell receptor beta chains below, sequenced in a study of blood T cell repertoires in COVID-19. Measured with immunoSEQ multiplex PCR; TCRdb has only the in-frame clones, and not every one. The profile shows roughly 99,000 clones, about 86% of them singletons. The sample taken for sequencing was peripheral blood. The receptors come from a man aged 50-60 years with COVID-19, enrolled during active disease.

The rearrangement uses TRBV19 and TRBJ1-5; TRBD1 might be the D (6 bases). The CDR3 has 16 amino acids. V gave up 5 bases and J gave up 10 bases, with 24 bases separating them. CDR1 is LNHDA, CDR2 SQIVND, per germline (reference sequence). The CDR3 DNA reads TGTGCCAGTAGTGCTCTACAGGGCCCGGTTGGTACACCCCAGCATTTT. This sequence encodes CASSALQGPVGTPQHF.

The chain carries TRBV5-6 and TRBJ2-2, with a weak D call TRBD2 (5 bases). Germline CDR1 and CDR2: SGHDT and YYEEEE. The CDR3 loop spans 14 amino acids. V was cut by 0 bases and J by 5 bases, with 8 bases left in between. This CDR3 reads CASSLAPGTGELFF. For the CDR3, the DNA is TGTGCCAGCAGCTTGGCCCCGGGGACCGGGGAGCTGTTTTTT.

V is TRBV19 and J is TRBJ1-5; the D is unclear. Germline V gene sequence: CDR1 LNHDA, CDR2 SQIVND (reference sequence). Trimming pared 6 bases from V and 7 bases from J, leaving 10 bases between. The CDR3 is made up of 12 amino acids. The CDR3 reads CASRDREQPQHF. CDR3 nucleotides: TGTGCCAGTAGAGACCGGGAACAGCCCCAGCATTTT.

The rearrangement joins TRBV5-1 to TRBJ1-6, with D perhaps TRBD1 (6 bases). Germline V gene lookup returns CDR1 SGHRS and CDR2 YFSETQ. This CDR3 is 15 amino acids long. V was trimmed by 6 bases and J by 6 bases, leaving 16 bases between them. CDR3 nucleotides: TGCGCCAGCACCCGGACAGAAAATTTTAATTCACCCCTCCACTTT. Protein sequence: CASTRTENFNSPLHF.

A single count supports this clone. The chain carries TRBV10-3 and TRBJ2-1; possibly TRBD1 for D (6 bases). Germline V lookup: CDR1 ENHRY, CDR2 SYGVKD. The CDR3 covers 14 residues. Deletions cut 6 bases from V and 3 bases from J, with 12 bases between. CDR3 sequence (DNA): TGTGCCATCAGGGAGACAGGAATCTACAATGAGCAGTTCTTC. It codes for CAIRETGIYNEQFF.

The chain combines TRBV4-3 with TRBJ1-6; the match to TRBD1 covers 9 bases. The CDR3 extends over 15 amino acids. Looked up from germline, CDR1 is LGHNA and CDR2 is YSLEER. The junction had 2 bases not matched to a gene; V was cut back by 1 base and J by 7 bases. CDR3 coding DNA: TGCGCCAGCAGCCAAGGACAGGGGGTGAATTCACCCCTCCACTTT. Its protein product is CASSQGQGVNSPLHF.

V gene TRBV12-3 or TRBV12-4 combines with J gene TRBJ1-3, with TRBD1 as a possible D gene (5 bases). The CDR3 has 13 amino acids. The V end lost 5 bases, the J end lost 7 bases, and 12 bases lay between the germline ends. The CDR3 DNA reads TGTGCCAGCAGTAAACGCAGGGCCAACACCATATATTTT. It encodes CASSKRRANTIYF.

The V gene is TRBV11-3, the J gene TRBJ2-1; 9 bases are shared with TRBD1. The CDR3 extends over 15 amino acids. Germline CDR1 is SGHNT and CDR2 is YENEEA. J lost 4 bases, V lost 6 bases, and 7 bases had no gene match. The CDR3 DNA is TGTGCCAGCAGTTCCGGGACAGGGATTTACAATGAGCAGTTCTTC. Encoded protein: CASSSGTGIYNEQFF.

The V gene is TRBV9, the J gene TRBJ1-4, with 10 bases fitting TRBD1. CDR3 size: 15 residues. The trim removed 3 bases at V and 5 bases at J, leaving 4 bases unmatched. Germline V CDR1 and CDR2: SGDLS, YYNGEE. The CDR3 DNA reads TGTGCCAGCAGCGGGCGACAGGGGGCAAATGAAAAACTGTTTTTT. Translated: CASSGRQGANEKLFF.

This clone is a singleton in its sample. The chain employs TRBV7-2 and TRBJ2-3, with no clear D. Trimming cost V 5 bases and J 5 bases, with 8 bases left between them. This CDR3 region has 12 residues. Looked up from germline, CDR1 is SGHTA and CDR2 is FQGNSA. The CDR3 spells CASSPRGDTQYF. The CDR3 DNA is TGTGCCAGCAGCCCCCGCGGAGATACGCAGTATTTT. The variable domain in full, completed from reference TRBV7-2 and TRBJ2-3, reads GAGVSQSPSNKVTEKGKDVELRCDPISGHTALYWYRQSLGQGLEFLIYFQGNSAPDKSGLPSDRFSAERTGGSVSTLTIQRTQQEDSAVYLCASSPRGDTQYFGPGTRLTVL.

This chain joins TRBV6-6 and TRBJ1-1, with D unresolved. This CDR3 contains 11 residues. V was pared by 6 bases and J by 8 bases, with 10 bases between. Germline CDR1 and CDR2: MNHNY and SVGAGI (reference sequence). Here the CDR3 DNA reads TGTGCCAGCAGCGCGGCCGAGGAAGCTTTCTTT. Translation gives CASSAAEEAFF.

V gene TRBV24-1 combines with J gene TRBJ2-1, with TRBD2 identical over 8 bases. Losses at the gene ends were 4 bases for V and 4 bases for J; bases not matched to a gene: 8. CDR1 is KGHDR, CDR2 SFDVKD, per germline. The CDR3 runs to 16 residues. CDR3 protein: CATSEHPGGPYNEQFF. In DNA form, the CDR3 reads TGTGCCACCAGTGAACATCCGGGGGGGCCTTACAATGAGCAGTTCTTC.

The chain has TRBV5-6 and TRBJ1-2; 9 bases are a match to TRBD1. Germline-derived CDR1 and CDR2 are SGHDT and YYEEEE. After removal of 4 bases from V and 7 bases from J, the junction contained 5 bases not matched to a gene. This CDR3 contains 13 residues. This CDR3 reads CASSLGQGIGYTF. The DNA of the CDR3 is TGTGCCAGCAGCCTTGGACAGGGGATTGGCTACACCTTC. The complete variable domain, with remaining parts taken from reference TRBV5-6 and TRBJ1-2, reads DAGVTQSPTHLIKTRGQQVTLRCSPKSGHDTVSWYQQALGQGPQFIFQYYEEEERQRGNFPDRFSGHQFPNYSSELNVNALLLGDSALYLCASSLGQGIGYTFGSGTRLTVV.

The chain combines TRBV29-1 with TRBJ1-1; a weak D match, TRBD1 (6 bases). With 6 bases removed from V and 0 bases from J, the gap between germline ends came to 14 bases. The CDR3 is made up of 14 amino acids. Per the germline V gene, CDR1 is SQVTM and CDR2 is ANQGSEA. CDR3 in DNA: TGCAGCGTGGCCTCGGGACACTTGAACACTGAAGCTTTCTTT. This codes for CSVASGHLNTEAFF.

CDR3 bases: TGTGCCATCAGTCCTAGCGAGGGAGAGACCCAGTACTTC. It encodes CAISPSEGETQYF. The chain employs TRBV10-3 and TRBJ2-5, with TRBD2 as a possible D gene (6 bases). Trimming took off 5 bases at V and 4 bases at J, with 11 bases between the two ends. Germline assignment: CDR1 ENHRY and CDR2 SYGVKD. The CDR3 consists of 13 residues.

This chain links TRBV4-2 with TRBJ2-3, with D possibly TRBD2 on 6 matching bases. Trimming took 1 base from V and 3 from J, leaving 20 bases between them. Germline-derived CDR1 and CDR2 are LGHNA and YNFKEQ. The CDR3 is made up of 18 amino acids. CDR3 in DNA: TGTGCCAGCAGCCAAGTTTCTGGCGGGGCGGTGAGGACAGATACGCAGTATTTT. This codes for CASSQVSGGAVRTDTQYF.

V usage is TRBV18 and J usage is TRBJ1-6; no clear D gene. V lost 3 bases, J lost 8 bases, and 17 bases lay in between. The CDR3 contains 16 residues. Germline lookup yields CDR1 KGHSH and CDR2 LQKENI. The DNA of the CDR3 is TGTGCCAGCTCACCTGGGGTCCTCAGGAGGGATTCACCCCTCCACTTT. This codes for CASSPGVLRRDSPLHF.

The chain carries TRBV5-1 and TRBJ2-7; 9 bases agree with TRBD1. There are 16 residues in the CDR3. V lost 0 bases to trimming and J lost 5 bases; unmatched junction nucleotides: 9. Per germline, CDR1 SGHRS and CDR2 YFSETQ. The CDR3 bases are TGCGCCAGCAGCTTGGGGGGGACAGGGATTATCAACGAGCAGTACTTC. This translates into CASSLGGTGIINEQYF.

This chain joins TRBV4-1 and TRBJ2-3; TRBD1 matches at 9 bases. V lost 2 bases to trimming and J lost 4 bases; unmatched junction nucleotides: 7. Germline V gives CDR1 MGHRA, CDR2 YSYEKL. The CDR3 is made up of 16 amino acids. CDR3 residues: CASSQFRDRAADTQYF. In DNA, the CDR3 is TGCGCCAGCAGCCAATTCCGGGACAGGGCCGCAGATACGCAGTATTTT.

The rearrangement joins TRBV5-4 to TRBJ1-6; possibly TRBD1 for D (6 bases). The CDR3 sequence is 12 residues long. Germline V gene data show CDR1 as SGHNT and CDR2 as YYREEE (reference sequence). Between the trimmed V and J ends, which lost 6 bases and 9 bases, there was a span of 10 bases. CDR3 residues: CASTTGSSPLHF. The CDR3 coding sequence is TGTGCCAGCACCACAGGGAGTTCACCCCTCCACTTT.

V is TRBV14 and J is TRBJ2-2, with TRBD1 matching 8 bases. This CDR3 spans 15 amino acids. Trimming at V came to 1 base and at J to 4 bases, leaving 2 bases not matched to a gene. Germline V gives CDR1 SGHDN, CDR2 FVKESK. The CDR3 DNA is TGTGCCAGCAGCCAAGTCCAGGGGGCCACCGGGGAGCTGTTTTTT. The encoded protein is CASSQVQGATGELFF.

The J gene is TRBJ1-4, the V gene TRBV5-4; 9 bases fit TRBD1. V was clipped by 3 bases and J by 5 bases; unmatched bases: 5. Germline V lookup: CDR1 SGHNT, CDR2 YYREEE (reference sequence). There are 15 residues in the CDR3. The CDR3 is CASSSKGQGNEKLFF. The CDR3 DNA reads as TGTGCCAGCAGCTCCAAAGGACAGGGGAATGAAAAACTGTTTTTT. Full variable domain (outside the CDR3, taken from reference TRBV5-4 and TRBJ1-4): ETGVTQSPTHLIKTRGQQVTLRCSSQSGHNTVSWYQQALGQGPQFIFQYYREEENGRGNFPPRFSGLQFPNYSSELNVNALELDDSALYLCASSSKGQGNEKLFFGSGTQLSVL.

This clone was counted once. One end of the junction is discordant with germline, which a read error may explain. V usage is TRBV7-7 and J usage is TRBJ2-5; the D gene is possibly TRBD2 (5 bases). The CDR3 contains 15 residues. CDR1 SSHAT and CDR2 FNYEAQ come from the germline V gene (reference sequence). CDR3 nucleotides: TGTGCTAGCAGCCCAGGAATGGACTACCAAGAGACCCAGTACTTC. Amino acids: CASSPGMDYQETQYF.

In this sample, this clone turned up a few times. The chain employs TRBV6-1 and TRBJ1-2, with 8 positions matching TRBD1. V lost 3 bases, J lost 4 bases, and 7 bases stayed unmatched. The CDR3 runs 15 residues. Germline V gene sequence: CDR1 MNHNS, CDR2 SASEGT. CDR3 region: CASSDIRQGPYGYTF. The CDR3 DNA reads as TGTGCCAGCAGTGATATTCGACAGGGGCCCTATGGCTACACCTTC.

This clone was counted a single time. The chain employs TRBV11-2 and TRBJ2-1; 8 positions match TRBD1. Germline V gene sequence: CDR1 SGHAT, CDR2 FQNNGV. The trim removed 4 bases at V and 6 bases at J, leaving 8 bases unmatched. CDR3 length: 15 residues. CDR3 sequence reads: CASSWPGQDLNEQFF. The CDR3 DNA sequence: TGTGCCAGCAGCTGGCCGGGACAGGACCTCAATGAGCAGTTCTTC.

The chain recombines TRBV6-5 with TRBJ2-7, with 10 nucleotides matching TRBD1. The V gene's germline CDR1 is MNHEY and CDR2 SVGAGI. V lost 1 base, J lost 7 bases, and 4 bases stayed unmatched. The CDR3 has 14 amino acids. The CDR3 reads CASSYLGTGVEQYF. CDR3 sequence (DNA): TGTGCCAGCAGTTACTTGGGGACAGGGGTTGAGCAGTACTTC.

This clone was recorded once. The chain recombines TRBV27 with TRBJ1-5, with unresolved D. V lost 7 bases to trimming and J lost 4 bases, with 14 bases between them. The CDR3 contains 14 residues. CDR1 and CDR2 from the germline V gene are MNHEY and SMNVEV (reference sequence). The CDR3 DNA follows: TGTGCCAGCAAAAACCAAGGAGGTAATCAGCCCCAGCATTTT. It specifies CASKNQGGNQPQHF.

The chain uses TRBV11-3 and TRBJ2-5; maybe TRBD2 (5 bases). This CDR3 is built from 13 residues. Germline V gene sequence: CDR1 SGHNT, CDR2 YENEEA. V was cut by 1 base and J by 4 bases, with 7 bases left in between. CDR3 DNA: TGTGCCAGCAGCTTAGTGGCGGGAGAGACCCAGTACTTC. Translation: CASSLVAGETQYF.